Below are 27 T cell receptor beta chains sequenced from a single sample in a study of shared clonotypes between healthy human individuals (dated by TCRdb to the early 2020s). Libraries came from the immunoSEQ multiplex PCR assay. This immuneACCESS table, as held by TCRdb, lists in-frame sequences with V and J called but not all clones. Of the missing ones, under half trace to an unresolved V gene in checked studies; the others have no known cause. The sample table records about 2.1 million clones; more than 85% of these occur just once. The ten largest account for around 1.7% of the sample. CD8 naive samples were CD45RO-negative cells positively selected for CCR7, giving a CD45RA+CCR7+ population that excluded TemRA cells. Material: naive CD8+ T cells from PBMCs. In the paper's terms, the cell subset or site label means: CD45RA+CCR7+. These receptors originate from a man aged 18 to 30 in good health. Some clones in this sample may be carry-over from other donors' samples.

This chain joins TRBV29-1 and TRBJ2-6; 8 bases match TRBD1. Germline CDR1 SQVTM, CDR2 ANQGSEA. The CDR3 covers 15 residues. The V segment lost 7 bases and the J segment 0 bases; nucleotides outside the gene matches: 5. The CDR3 spells CSAADRDSGANVLTF. For the CDR3, the DNA is TGCAGCGCCGCGGACAGGGACTCTGGGGCCAACGTCCTGACTTTC.

V and J are TRBV9 and TRBJ2-1; the D gene is possibly TRBD2 (6 bases). V gave up 2 bases and J gave up 8 bases, with 14 bases separating them. This CDR3 spans 14 amino acids. The germline V gene has CDR1 SGDLS and CDR2 YYNGEE. As DNA, the CDR3 is TGTGCCAGCAGCGTCGGCGGGAAGGGCGATGAGCAGTTCTTC. Translation: CASSVGGKGDEQFF.

This clone was seen a single time. The chain combines TRBV7-9 with TRBJ2-7; D perhaps matches TRBD1 (5 bases). The germline gives CDR1 SEHNR, CDR2 FQNEAQ (reference sequence). V was clipped by 8 bases and J by 5 bases, with 13 bases between them. This CDR3 has 12 residues. The CDR3 is CASHQGGNEQYF. As DNA, the CDR3 is TGTGCCAGCCACCAGGGTGGCAACGAGCAGTACTTC.

This clone was detected a few times. This chain uses TRBV6-4 with TRBJ2-1, with 7 bases lining up with TRBD1. The V and J ends lost 3 bases and 7 bases, in that order; junction bases with no gene match: 9. Germline lookup yields CDR1 MRHNA and CDR2 SNTAGT. This CDR3 spans 15 amino acids. CDR3 DNA: TGTGCCAGCAGTGAATCAAGGGACAGTTTGAATGAGCAGTTCTTC. It is translated as CASSESRDSLNEQFF.

The V call is TRBV7-9, the J call TRBJ1-1; D remains unclear. V was trimmed by 11 bases and J by 2 bases, leaving 15 bases between them. The CDR3 is made up of 13 amino acids. Germline V gene sequence: CDR1 SEHNR, CDR2 FQNEAQ (reference sequence). CDR3 bases: TGTGCCGACCAGCGGCAGTCTAACACTGAAGCTTTCTTT. Its translation is CADQRQSNTEAFF.

The chain couples TRBV28 to TRBJ1-2; no firm D call. The V gene's germline CDR1 is MDHEN and CDR2 SYDVKM. V lost 3 bases, J lost 5 bases, and 13 bases lay in between. This CDR3 is built from 14 residues. Here the CDR3 reads CASSFTQALYGYTF. The CDR3 DNA follows: TGTGCCAGCAGTTTCACCCAGGCCCTATATGGCTACACCTTC.

As regards this clone: Other DNA sequences in this sample translate to the same CDR3. The CDR3 DNA follows: TGCGCCAGCAGCCAAGGCACAGGGCCCCAAGAGACCCAGTACTTC. As protein: CASSQGTGPQETQYF. The V and J genes are TRBV4-3 and TRBJ2-5; possible D gene TRBD1, 6 bases. The length of the CDR3 is 15 residues. V gave up 1 base and J gave up 1 base, with 10 bases separating them. Germline assignment: CDR1 LGHNA and CDR2 YSLEER.

V and J are TRBV19 and TRBJ2-2; D unresolved. V shed 6 bases and J shed 13 bases, with 12 bases lying between them. The CDR3 is 11 amino acids. In germline, CDR1 is LNHDA, CDR2 SQIVND (reference sequence). The CDR3: CASSEGLGLFF. CDR3 DNA: TGTGCCAGTAGCGAAGGGCTGGGGCTGTTTTTT. The full variable domain, completed using reference TRBV19 and TRBJ2-2, is DGGITQSPKYLFRKEGQNVTLSCEQNLNHDAMYWYRQDPGQGLRLIYYSQIVNDFQKGDIAEGYSVSREKKESFPLTVTSAQKNPTAFYLCASSEGLGLFFGEGSRLTVL.

CDR3 nucleotides: TGTGCCAGCAGTTACTATAACTTGAACTACGAGCAGTACTTC. Its translation: CASSYYNLNYEQYF. The V gene is TRBV6-6, the J gene TRBJ2-7; the D is unclear. The CDR3 spans 14 residues. In germline, CDR1 is MNHNY, CDR2 SVGAGI (reference sequence). Between the trimmed V and J ends, which lost 1 base and 3 bases, there was a span of 10 bases.

This chain links TRBV18 with TRBJ2-1; D possibly corresponds to TRBD1 (6 bases). The CDR3 contains 16 residues. The germline V and J ends were trimmed by 1 base and 3 bases, with 13 bases remaining between them. CDR1 and CDR2 from the germline V gene are KGHSH and LQKENI. The CDR3 DNA follows: TGTGCCAGCTCACCACTCGAACGGACAGTCTACAATGAGCAGTTCTTC. The encoded protein is CASSPLERTVYNEQFF.

The table lists this clone with a few counts. The CDR3: CASSLLTGYNGYTF. CDR3 nucleotides: TGCGCCAGCAGCCTCCTAACAGGGTACAATGGCTACACCTTC. The chain links TRBV5-1 to TRBJ1-2, with TRBD1 as a possible D gene (6 bases). CDR1 and CDR2 (germline): SGHRS, YFSETQ. The V end was cut by 4 bases, the J end by 6 bases, with 16 bases between. This CDR3 contains 14 residues.

V is TRBV9 and J is TRBJ1-1; 7 bases are shared with TRBD1. The CDR3 length is 16 residues. The ends lost 3 bases at V and 1 base at J; junction bases unmatched: 9. Per the germline V gene, CDR1 is SGDLS and CDR2 is YYNGEE. CDR3 protein: CASSEGTVIRNTEAFF. In nucleotides, the CDR3 is TGTGCCAGCAGCGAGGGGACAGTAATTAGGAACACTGAAGCTTTCTTT.

The chain is built from TRBV18 and TRBJ2-7, with 12 bases lining up with TRBD2. The CDR3 length is 19 residues. CDR1 and CDR2 (germline): KGHSH, LQKENI. Losses at the gene ends were 3 bases for V and 2 bases for J; bases not matched to a gene: 14. The CDR3 is CASSPRDRGWTSGTYEQYF. Here the CDR3 DNA reads TGTGCCAGCTCACCGCGGGACAGGGGTTGGACTAGCGGGACCTACGAGCAGTACTTC. The whole variable domain, remainder taken from reference TRBV18 and TRBJ2-7, is NAGVMQNPRHLVRRRGQEARLRCSPMKGHSHVYWYRQLPEEGLKFMVYLQKENIIDESGMPKERFSAEFPKEGPSILRIQQVVRGDSAAYFCASSPRDRGWTSGTYEQYFGPGTRLTVT.

This clone was seen only once. V usage is TRBV9 and J usage is TRBJ2-1; D not resolved. V was trimmed by 0 bases and J by 0 bases, leaving 13 bases between them. The germline CDR1 and CDR2 sequences are SGDLS and YYNGEE. The CDR3 has 17 amino acids. The CDR3 DNA sequence: TGTGCCAGCAGCGTAGATAGTGTCAGGCTCTCCTACAATGAGCAGTTCTTC. Translating gives CASSVDSVRLSYNEQFF.

The chain is built from TRBV7-2 and TRBJ2-1, with a tentative D call TRBD2 (5 bases). CDR3 length: 15 residues. Looked up from germline, CDR1 is SGHTA and CDR2 is FQGNSA. Trimming cost V 5 bases and J 12 bases, with 23 bases left between them. The CDR3 DNA reads as TGTGCCAGCAGCCTTTGGAGACGGCCGGGCGAGGGGCAGTTCTTC. Translated, it gives CASSLWRRPGEGQFF.

This clone appeared once. The rearrangement links TRBV9 to TRBJ2-2; 9 bases match TRBD2. There are 15 residues in the CDR3. Germline V gene lookup returns CDR1 SGDLS and CDR2 YYNGEE. J lost 7 bases, V lost 0 bases, and 4 bases had no gene match. The CDR3 is CASSVDLAGFGELFF. CDR3 nucleotides: TGTGCCAGCAGCGTAGATCTAGCGGGGTTCGGGGAGCTGTTTTTT.

The chain carries TRBV6-6 and TRBJ2-7; 15 bases match TRBD2. Germline values: CDR1 MNHNY, CDR2 SVGAGI (reference sequence). V lost 6 bases to trimming and J lost 0 bases; unmatched junction nucleotides: 3. The length of the CDR3 is 16 residues. CDR3 DNA: TGTGCCAGCAGGGGACTAGCGGGAGGTTTCTCCTACGAGCAGTACTTC. Translated: CASRGLAGGFSYEQYF.

This clone is a singleton in its sample. The V and J genes are TRBV5-8 and TRBJ2-3; tentatively, D is TRBD2 (5 bases). This CDR3 comprises 14 residues. Trimming removed 4 bases from V and 0 bases from J, with 9 bases in between. Germline CDR1 and CDR2: SGHTS and YDEGEE. The CDR3 loop is CASSVSVSTDTQYF. CDR3 in DNA: TGTGCCAGCAGCGTTAGCGTTAGCACAGATACGCAGTATTTT.

This sequence joins TRBV13 and TRBJ2-2; 12 bases are shared with TRBD2. The CDR3 spans 16 residues. V was pared by 5 bases and J by 6 bases, with 7 bases of the junction left unmatched. Germline V gene data show CDR1 as PRHDT and CDR2 as FYEKMQ (reference sequence). Written as DNA, the CDR3 is TGTGCCAGCAGCCCTCGACTAGCGGGAGTCTCCGGGGAGCTGTTTTTT. Translated, it gives CASSPRLAGVSGELFF.

This sequence joins TRBV6-5 and TRBJ2-3; a weak D match, TRBD2 (5 bases). The CDR3 length is 15 residues. Germline V lookup: CDR1 MNHEY, CDR2 SVGAGI. V was pared by 7 bases and J by 2 bases, with 16 bases between. The CDR3: CASTQRRAATDTQYF. CDR3 DNA sequence: TGTGCCAGCACCCAGAGGCGGGCAGCCACAGATACGCAGTATTTT.

Comment on this clone: Other DNA sequences from this sample encode an identical CDR3 as well. The J gene is TRBJ1-2, the V gene TRBV7-9; D is possibly TRBD1 (6 bases). V was clipped by 0 bases and J by 5 bases, with 7 bases between them. The CDR3 sequence is 13 residues long. In germline, CDR1 is SEHNR, CDR2 FQNEAQ (reference sequence). The CDR3 reads CASSLAGGYGYTF. The CDR3 DNA follows: TGTGCCAGCAGCTTAGCAGGGGGATATGGCTACACCTTC.

There are a few counts of this clone. The J gene is TRBJ2-7, the V gene TRBV5-6, with 7 bases lining up with TRBD1. This CDR3 region has 14 residues. Germline V gene sequence: CDR1 SGHDT, CDR2 YYEEEE. V shed 4 bases and J 3 bases; nucleotides not matched to a gene: 7. The DNA for the CDR3 is TGTGCCAGCAGCCCCGAGGCAGGGGGCTACGAGCAGTACTTC. It translates to CASSPEAGGYEQYF.

The V call is TRBV7-9, the J call TRBJ2-1; 14 bases line up with TRBD2. This CDR3 spans 14 amino acids. Germline trimming cut 8 bases from V and 6 bases from J; bases unmatched to any gene: 3. Germline CDR1 SEHNR, CDR2 FQNEAQ (reference sequence). CDR3 sequence (DNA): TGTGCCAGCGGACTAGCGGGAGGCTTCAATGAGCAGTTCTTC. This sequence encodes CASGLAGGFNEQFF.

The V call is TRBV5-1, the J call TRBJ2-7; 7 nucleotides match TRBD2. This CDR3 has 16 amino acids. Germline CDR1 reads SGHRS; CDR2 reads YFSETQ. V dropped 6 bases and J dropped 7; count of bases not matched to a gene: 19. CDR3 nucleotide sequence: TGCGCCAGCATGCCCGCCGTGGGGGGAGGGCCGGAGGAGCAGTACTTC. It specifies CASMPAVGGGPEEQYF.

This chain uses TRBV4-1 with TRBJ2-7, with D perhaps matching TRBD1 or TRBD2 (5 bases each). This CDR3 is built from 16 residues. Between the trimmed V and J ends, which lost 3 bases and 3 bases, there was a span of 18 bases. In germline, CDR1 is MGHRA, CDR2 YSYEKL. In DNA form, the CDR3 reads TGCGCCAGCAGCCAGGGGCCCGGGACGGTTCTCTACGAGCAGTACTTC. Amino acids: CASSQGPGTVLYEQYF.

The chain joins TRBV19 to TRBJ2-6; 7 positions agree with TRBD1. J lost 4 bases, V lost 5 bases, and 8 bases had no gene match. Looked up from germline, CDR1 is LNHDA and CDR2 is SQIVND (reference sequence). The CDR3 is 16 residues long. In DNA, the CDR3 is TGTGCCAGTAGTCCCGTACAGGGGTGGGGGGCCAACGTCCTGACTTTC. It yields the protein CASSPVQGWGANVLTF.

V gene TRBV7-2 combines with J gene TRBJ1-2; 7 nucleotides agree with TRBD1. The germline V gene encodes CDR1 SGHTA and CDR2 FQGNSA. The CDR3 sequence is 15 residues long. V lost 5 bases, J lost 2 bases, and 8 bases stayed unmatched. Here the CDR3 reads CASSPRQGPNYGYTF. The CDR3 nucleotides are TGTGCCAGCAGCCCTCGACAGGGCCCGAACTATGGCTACACCTTC.